Shown below are 30 T cell receptor beta chains from a single sample sequenced in a study of CD4 T cells in relation to SARS-CoV-2 and coronaviruses. The protocol was immunoSEQ multiplex PCR, while the TCRdb copy is restricted to in-frame clones and leaves out a portion. This table has under 35,000 clones, roughly three quarters appearing once. CD4+ T cells from unexposed donors were obtained before the COVID-19 pandemic (2011-2018). Isolation of CD4+ T cells took place after about 9 days in culture. These receptors have no identified antigens. Specimen: CD4+ T cells from PBMCs, cultured in vitro. The receptors shown here come from a human donor in good health.

The chain uses TRBV5-1 and TRBJ2-5; D assignment may be TRBD1 or TRBD2 (6 bases each). The V gene lost 1 base and the J gene lost 5 bases, with 12 bases spanning the gap. This CDR3 has 14 amino acids. The germline gives CDR1 SGHRS, CDR2 YFSETQ. The CDR3 region is CASSLTGGRETQYF. CDR3 bases: TGCGCCAGCAGCTTGACCGGGGGCCGGGAGACCCAGTACTTC.

This chain links TRBV3-1 (or the pseudogene TRBV3-2) with TRBJ1-1, with D unclear. Per germline, CDR1 LGHDT and CDR2 YNNKEL (reference sequence). The CDR3 is 15 residues long. Trimming removed 4 bases at V and 2 bases at J, with 14 bases between. CDR3 sequence reads: CASSLGRWGNTEAFF. The CDR3 DNA sequence: TGTGCCAGCAGCCTAGGACGGTGGGGTAACACTGAAGCTTTCTTT.

This sequence joins TRBV21-1 and TRBJ2-2; the D segment call TRBD1 is taken from the table without a DNA check. TRBV21-1 is labeled a pseudogene. The CDR3 is 16 residues long. In nucleotides, the CDR3 is TGTGCCAGCAGCACCAGACAGGGGCGAGACACCGGGGAGCTGTTTTTT. As protein: CASSTRQGRDTGELFF.

The chain employs TRBV4-1 and TRBJ2-7; 7 positions match TRBD1. Germline CDR1 is MGHRA and CDR2 is YSYEKL. The CDR3 has 15 residues. V lost 2 bases, J lost 2 bases, and 6 bases stayed unmatched. Here the CDR3 reads CASSQPRDRTYEQYF. CDR3 sequence (DNA): TGCGCCAGCAGCCAACCAAGGGACAGAACCTACGAGCAGTACTTC.

The chain has TRBV6-4 and TRBJ2-7; D ambiguous. V was trimmed by 7 bases and J by 3 bases, leaving 7 bases between them. The CDR3 is made up of 11 amino acids. In germline, CDR1 is MRHNA, CDR2 SNTAGT. Here the CDR3 DNA reads TGTGCCAGCATTCCACACTACGAGCAGTACTTC. Its translation is CASIPHYEQYF.

The J gene is TRBJ1-6, the V gene TRBV19; 10 bases line up with TRBD1. This CDR3 comprises 15 residues. Unmatched junction bases numbered 4, after V lost 6 bases and J lost 5 bases. The germline gives CDR1 LNHDA, CDR2 SQIVND (reference sequence). The CDR3 protein is CASRGQGVDNSPLHF. DNA of the CDR3: TGTGCCAGTAGAGGACAGGGGGTAGATAATTCACCCCTCCACTTT.

This clone has just one count. This rearrangement joins TRBV18 to TRBJ1-1, with D uncertain. CDR1 and CDR2 from the germline V gene are KGHSH and LQKENI. With 5 bases removed from V and 5 bases from J, the gap between germline ends came to 9 bases. There are 12 residues in the CDR3. CDR3 sequence: CASSGLRTEAFF. The CDR3 DNA sequence: TGTGCCAGCTCAGGACTTAGGACTGAAGCTTTCTTT.

The CDR3 nucleotides are TGTGCCAGCAGCTTAGCTGCGGGGGGGGCGCTCACTGAAGCTTTCTTT. Its protein product is CASSLAAGGALTEAFF. J is TRBJ1-1 and V is TRBV7-8, with a weak D call TRBD1 (6 bases). Trimming pared 0 bases from V and 4 bases from J, leaving 15 bases between. Germline values: CDR1 SGHVS, CDR2 FQNEAQ. The CDR3 covers 16 residues.

The chain links TRBV5-4 to TRBJ2-2; 8 positions agree with TRBD1. This CDR3 contains 15 residues. CDR1 and CDR2 from the germline V gene are SGHNT and YYREEE (reference sequence). V dropped 1 base and J dropped 5; count of bases not matched to a gene: 4. The CDR3 DNA reads as TGTGCCAGCAGCTTGAGGACAGGGCTAACCGGGGAGCTGTTTTTT. As protein: CASSLRTGLTGELFF.

The chain combines TRBV5-1 with TRBJ2-2; TRBD1 matches at 8 bases. CDR3 size: 15 residues. J gave up 4 bases and V 0 bases, and 2 bases lay outside the gene matches. Germline CDR1 reads SGHRS; CDR2 reads YFSETQ. CDR3 amino acids: CASSLDRGTTGELFF. The CDR3 coding sequence is TGCGCCAGCAGCTTGGACAGGGGGACCACCGGGGAGCTGTTTTTT. Full variable domain (rest looked up from reference TRBV5-1 and TRBJ2-2): KAGVTQTPRYLIKTRGQQVTLSCSPISGHRSVSWYQQTPGQGLQFLFEYFSETQRNKGNFPGRFSGRQFSNSRSEMNVSTLELGDSALYLCASSLDRGTTGELFFGEGSRLTVL.

This clone was seen just once. The V and J genes are TRBV30 and TRBJ2-6, with 10 nucleotides matching TRBD2. Trimming cost V 5 bases and J 0 bases; bases outside gene matches: 4. The germline gives CDR1 GTSNPN, CDR2 SVGIG (reference sequence). The length of the CDR3 is 16 residues. CDR3 sequence: CAWWSSGSSGANVLTF. In DNA, the CDR3 is TGTGCCTGGTGGTCTAGCGGGAGCTCTGGGGCCAACGTCCTGACTTTC.

V usage is TRBV29-1 and J usage is TRBJ1-1, with D hard to call. This CDR3 region has 12 residues. CDR1 is SQVTM and CDR2 is ANQGSEA in the germline V gene. V dropped 6 bases and J dropped 1 base, with 9 bases sitting between them. The CDR3 DNA is TGCAGCGTCGCGGACCGGAACACTGAAGCTTTCTTT. Amino acids: CSVADRNTEAFF.

J is TRBJ2-5 and V is TRBV28; 9 nucleotides align to TRBD2. Germline trimming cut 7 bases from V and 2 bases from J; bases unmatched to any gene: 5. The CDR3 sequence is 14 residues long. From germline, CDR1 is MDHEN and CDR2 SYDVKM. CDR3 coding DNA: TGTGCCAGCAACCCGGGACTAGCTCAAGAGACCCAGTACTTC. Residues: CASNPGLAQETQYF.

The gene calls are TRBV5-4 and TRBJ2-1, with TRBD2 as a possible D gene (7 bases). The CDR3 extends over 16 amino acids. V lost 4 bases and J lost 0, with 14 bases in between. Germline CDR1 reads SGHNT; CDR2 reads YYREEE (reference sequence). CDR3 sequence reads: CASSPRGGSSYNEQFF. CDR3 nucleotides: TGTGCCAGCAGCCCCAGGGGCGGGAGCTCCTACAATGAGCAGTTCTTC.

The chain employs TRBV11-2 and TRBJ2-5; D gene uncertain. The germline V gene has CDR1 SGHAT and CDR2 FQNNGV. Trimming removed 2 bases at V and 0 bases at J, with 7 bases between. CDR3 length equals 14 residues. This CDR3 reads CASSLSYNQETQYF. Written as DNA, the CDR3 is TGTGCCAGCAGCTTATCATACAACCAAGAGACCCAGTACTTC.

This clone was recorded once. The genes are TRBV7-9 and TRBJ2-5; the D gene could be TRBD1 or TRBD2 (6 bases each). The CDR3 extends over 17 amino acids. Trimming took 3 bases from V and 1 from J, leaving 18 bases between them. Germline V CDR1 and CDR2: SEHNR, FQNEAQ (reference sequence). The CDR3 spells CASSFRQRSGAQETQYF. The CDR3 DNA reads as TGTGCCAGCAGCTTCCGCCAAAGATCGGGGGCCCAAGAGACCCAGTACTTC.

The chain couples TRBV30 to TRBJ1-3; unclear D gene. The germline gives CDR1 GTSNPN, CDR2 SVGIG (reference sequence). This CDR3 has 13 amino acids. Trimming took off 3 bases at V and 2 bases at J, with 8 bases between the two ends. The CDR3 sequence: CAWSRVTGNTIYF. The CDR3 DNA reads TGTGCCTGGAGCCGGGTCACTGGAAACACCATATATTTT.

The rearrangement joins TRBV5-1 to TRBJ1-1, with D possibly TRBD1 on 5 matching bases. Germline lookup yields CDR1 SGHRS and CDR2 YFSETQ. With 0 bases removed from V and 1 base from J, the gap between germline ends came to 10 bases. This CDR3 has 15 residues. This CDR3 reads CASSLDVGPNTEAFF. CDR3 bases: TGCGCCAGCAGCTTGGATGTGGGGCCGAACACTGAAGCTTTCTTT.

This sequence joins TRBV7-2 and TRBJ2-2; D tentatively reads TRBD1 or TRBD2 (5 bases each). Trimming left V 2 bases short and J 7 bases short, with 11 bases between. The CDR3 length is 14 residues. Germline-derived CDR1 and CDR2 are SGHTA and FQGNSA. CDR3 in amino acids: CASSLKRDGGELFF. In nucleotides, the CDR3 is TGTGCCAGCAGCTTAAAACGGGACGGCGGGGAGCTGTTTTTT.

The V call is TRBV6-1, the J call TRBJ2-5; maybe TRBD2 (6 bases). Trimming took off 2 bases at V and 1 base at J, with 14 bases between the two ends. Germline V gene data show CDR1 as MNHNS and CDR2 as SASEGT. This CDR3 is 16 amino acids long. The CDR3 coding sequence is TGTGCCAGCAGTGAATGGGGACTTATACTCCAAGAGACCCAGTACTTC. It is translated as CASSEWGLILQETQYF.

The chain has TRBV12-3 or TRBV12-4 and TRBJ1-1; D possibly corresponds to TRBD1 (6 bases). Trimming took 5 bases from V and 8 from J, leaving 15 bases between them. This CDR3 region has 13 residues. The DNA of the CDR3 is TGTGCCAGCAGTCTCCAACAGGGATACGAAGCTTTCTTT. The encoded protein is CASSLQQGYEAFF.

The count of this clone is one. V is TRBV10-2 and J is TRBJ2-2; no clear D gene. There are 11 residues in the CDR3. The V gene's germline CDR1 is WSHSY and CDR2 SAAADI. With 8 bases removed from V and 6 bases from J, the gap between germline ends came to 7 bases. This chain's CDR3 is CASVRAGELFF. Written as DNA, the CDR3 is TGCGCCAGCGTTCGTGCCGGGGAGCTGTTTTTT.

V and J are TRBV6-5 and TRBJ1-2; possibly TRBD1 for D (5 bases). This CDR3 has 12 amino acids. Per germline, CDR1 MNHEY and CDR2 SVGAGI. Trimming took 3 bases from V and 5 from J, leaving 7 bases between them. The CDR3 region is CASSYRGYGYTF. The CDR3 DNA reads as TGTGCCAGCAGTTATAGGGGATATGGCTACACCTTC.

V is TRBV2 and J is TRBJ2-7; D is uncertain. V shed 3 bases and J shed 1 base, with 13 bases lying between them. CDR1 is SNHLY, CDR2 FYNNEI, per germline. The CDR3 has 15 residues. CDR3 loop: CASSEAARPSYEQYF. DNA of the CDR3: TGTGCCAGCAGTGAGGCAGCCCGCCCTTCCTACGAGCAGTACTTC.

V is TRBV4-1 and J is TRBJ1-3; tentatively, D is TRBD1 (5 bases). From germline, CDR1 is MGHRA and CDR2 YSYEKL. V was trimmed by 5 bases and J by 0 bases, leaving 8 bases between them. The CDR3 covers 14 residues. DNA for the CDR3: TGCGCCAGCAGCTACAGGTACTCTGGAAACACCATATATTTT. It yields the protein CASSYRYSGNTIYF.

The J gene is TRBJ2-7, the V gene TRBV28; D not certain. Germline V gene lookup returns CDR1 MDHEN and CDR2 SYDVKM. CDR3 length equals 11 residues. The V end lost 7 bases, the J end lost 9 bases, and 13 bases lay between the germline ends. DNA of the CDR3: TGTGCCAGCATGGGAACACGTTGGCAGTACTTC. It encodes CASMGTRWQYF. Drawing the rest from reference TRBV28 and TRBJ2-7, the complete variable domain is DVKVTQSSRYLVKRTGEKVFLECVQDMDHENMFWYRQDPGLGLRLIYFSYDVKMKEKGDIPEGYSVSREKKERFSLILESASTNQTSMYLCASMGTRWQYFGPGTRLTVT.

The chain has TRBV30 and TRBJ1-4; D is perhaps TRBD1 (5 bases). Germline V CDR1 and CDR2: GTSNPN, SVGIG (reference sequence). This CDR3 contains 15 residues. The V end was cut by 0 bases, the J end by 3 bases, with 11 bases between. This chain's CDR3 is CAWSVNEGPNEKLFF. The CDR3 DNA reads TGTGCCTGGAGTGTAAACGAGGGGCCTAATGAAAAACTGTTTTTT.

The chain combines TRBV28 with TRBJ2-6; no clear D. The CDR3 totals 14 residues. Germline CDR1 is MDHEN and CDR2 is SYDVKM. The germline V and J ends were trimmed by 10 bases and 0 bases, with 10 bases remaining between them. The CDR3 sequence is CATHFSSGANVLTF. CDR3 in DNA: TGTGCCACCCACTTTAGCTCTGGGGCCAACGTCCTGACTTTC.

The rearrangement joins TRBV19 to TRBJ2-1, with 7 bases matching TRBD2. In germline, CDR1 is LNHDA, CDR2 SQIVND (reference sequence). The CDR3 has 15 amino acids. V lost 3 bases and J lost 8; bases outside the gene matches: 10. CDR3 residues: CASSMGTMFLYEQFF. The CDR3 DNA reads TGTGCCAGTAGTATGGGGACTATGTTCTTATATGAGCAGTTCTTC.

This clone showed up just a few times. The chain recombines TRBV19 with TRBJ2-1, with 8 bases lining up with TRBD2. This CDR3 spans 16 amino acids. Unmatched junction bases numbered 12, after V lost 3 bases and J lost 8 bases. Germline lookup yields CDR1 LNHDA and CDR2 SQIVND (reference sequence). The CDR3: CASSIGGALTSDEQFF. In DNA form, the CDR3 reads TGTGCCAGTAGTATCGGGGGGGCGTTGACAAGCGATGAGCAGTTCTTC.